Listed below are T cell receptor beta chains from one sample, sequenced in a study of T-cell memory formation after mild COVID-19. TCRdb fed the 5' RACE reads into MiXCR, producing one record per CDR3 protein. The table has about 620,000 distinct CDR3 sequences, approximately 18% seen once. What was sequenced was PBMCs or a T cell subset sorted from them (not recorded which). The origin of the receptors is an adult woman who had mild COVID-19 (a few samples of this study predate the infection). Cell type and time point are not known. Both conserved end residues are part of each CDR3. Each record gives: D gene, J gene, V gene, CDR3 length, clone size, CDR3 DNA, CDR3 protein. D genes are given only for firm matches. Size values are once, few and many counts, or a class for expanded clones, and some rows have none.

d_call: TRBD1
j_call: TRBJ2-7
v_call: TRBV4-1
cdr3_length: 16
clone_size: NA
cdr3_nt: TGCGCCAGCAGCCAGCCGACAGGGGGCGAACCCTACGAGCAGTACTTC
cdr3_aa: CASSQPTGGEPYEQYF

d_call: NA
j_call: TRBJ2-3
v_call: TRBV29-1
cdr3_length: 14
clone_size: NA
cdr3_nt: TGCAGCGCCCGGCACCCCAGCCGCACAGATACGCAGTATTTT
cdr3_aa: CSARHPSRTDTQYF

d_call: NA
j_call: TRBJ2-5
v_call: TRBV4-1
cdr3_length: 15
clone_size: few
cdr3_nt: TGCGCCAGCAGCCCTCGTGTAACGGGGGAAGAGACCCAGTACTTC
cdr3_aa: CASSPRVTGEETQYF

d_call: NA
j_call: TRBJ2-5
v_call: TRBV29-1
cdr3_length: 17
clone_size: many
cdr3_nt: TGCAGCGTTGAATCACCAAGCGGGTCCAAGTACCAAGAGACCCAGTACTTC
cdr3_aa: CSVESPSGSKYQETQYF

d_call: TRBD1
j_call: TRBJ2-2
v_call: TRBV7-9
cdr3_length: 18
clone_size: few
cdr3_nt: TGTGCCAGCAGCCCGGGACAGGGTCTGCAGGGACGCACCGGGGAGCTGTTTTTT
cdr3_aa: CASSPGQGLQGRTGELFF

d_call: NA
j_call: TRBJ2-1
v_call: TRBV18
cdr3_length: 18
clone_size: NA
cdr3_nt: TGTGCCAGCTCACCACCGGGGCCAAGTACAAGATCCTACAATGAGCAGTTCTTC
cdr3_aa: CASSPPGPSTRSYNEQFF

d_call: TRBD1
j_call: TRBJ1-1
v_call: TRBV4-1
cdr3_length: 17
clone_size: NA
cdr3_nt: TGCGCCAGCAGCCCTATATTCGTGGACAGGGGAGGAACTGAAGCTTTCTTT
cdr3_aa: CASSPIFVDRGGTEAFF

d_call: TRBD1
j_call: TRBJ1-2
v_call: TRBV4-1
cdr3_length: 17
clone_size: many
cdr3_nt: TGCGCCAGCAGCCAAGAAGCAGGGGGCTCCATCGACTATGGCTACACCTTC
cdr3_aa: CASSQEAGGSIDYGYTF

d_call: NA
j_call: TRBJ1-3
v_call: TRBV12-3/TRBV12-4
cdr3_length: 14
clone_size: NA
cdr3_nt: TGTGCCAGCAGTGTAATGGGGACTGGAAACACCATATATTTT
cdr3_aa: CASSVMGTGNTIYF

d_call: TRBD2
j_call: TRBJ2-5
v_call: TRBV19
cdr3_length: 15
clone_size: NA
cdr3_nt: TGTGCCAGTAGTATAGTAACGGCGGGAGCCGAGACCCAGTACTTC
cdr3_aa: CASSIVTAGAETQYF

d_call: TRBD2
j_call: TRBJ2-7
v_call: TRBV4-2
cdr3_length: 15
clone_size: few
cdr3_nt: TGTGCCAGCAGCCAAGCGCGGGGGGGCCGGCATGAGCAGTACTTC
cdr3_aa: CASSQARGGRHEQYF

d_call: TRBD2
j_call: TRBJ2-4
v_call: TRBV18
cdr3_length: 16
clone_size: NA
cdr3_nt: TGTGCCAGCTCGTCCAAAGCGGGATTAGCCAAAAACATTCAGTACTTC
cdr3_aa: CASSSKAGLAKNIQYF

d_call: TRBD1
j_call: TRBJ2-3
v_call: TRBV19
cdr3_length: 15
clone_size: few
cdr3_nt: TGTGCCAGTAGCCGCGGGACAGGGTTGACAGATACGCAGTATTTT
cdr3_aa: CASSRGTGLTDTQYF

d_call: TRBD1
j_call: TRBJ1-5
v_call: TRBV2
cdr3_length: 13
clone_size: NA
cdr3_nt: TGTGCCAGCAGTGTCGACAGGGATCAGCCCCAGCATTTT
cdr3_aa: CASSVDRDQPQHF

d_call: TRBD1
j_call: TRBJ2-1
v_call: TRBV15
cdr3_length: 15
clone_size: few
cdr3_nt: TGTGCCACCAGCGGATCCGGGACAGCCTACAATGAGCAGTTCTTC
cdr3_aa: CATSGSGTAYNEQFF

d_call: NA
j_call: TRBJ2-1
v_call: TRBV4-2
cdr3_length: 14
clone_size: NA
cdr3_nt: TGTGCCAGCAGCCAAGATAATGGAGGCAATGAGCAGTTCTTC
cdr3_aa: CASSQDNGGNEQFF

d_call: NA
j_call: TRBJ1-5
v_call: TRBV7-2
cdr3_length: 15
clone_size: few
cdr3_nt: TGTGCCAGCAGCTTAGACCGGGCCGGGGGGCAGCCCCAGCATTTT
cdr3_aa: CASSLDRAGGQPQHF

d_call: NA
j_call: TRBJ2-5
v_call: TRBV18
cdr3_length: 13
clone_size: NA
cdr3_nt: TGTGCCAGCTCTCCGACCCATGCGGAGACCCAGTACTTC
cdr3_aa: CASSPTHAETQYF

d_call: NA
j_call: TRBJ1-1
v_call: TRBV30
cdr3_length: 13
clone_size: few
cdr3_nt: TGTGCCTGGAGTGTTGTGGCGAACACTGAAGCTTTCTTT
cdr3_aa: CAWSVVANTEAFF

d_call: TRBD2
j_call: TRBJ2-4
v_call: TRBV20-1
cdr3_length: 13
clone_size: few
cdr3_nt: TGCAGTGCTAGATCCCCTAGCGGAAACATTCAGTACTTC
cdr3_aa: CSARSPSGNIQYF

d_call: TRBD1
j_call: TRBJ1-3
v_call: TRBV9
cdr3_length: 15
clone_size: many
cdr3_nt: TGTGCCAGCAGCCCTCGACAGGGCGCTGGAAACACCATATATTTT
cdr3_aa: CASSPRQGAGNTIYF

d_call: TRBD2
j_call: TRBJ2-1
v_call: TRBV12-3/TRBV12-4
cdr3_length: 17
clone_size: few
cdr3_nt: TGTGCCAGCAGTCTCATCAAGCGGGAGAGGGACTACAATGAGCAGTTCTTC
cdr3_aa: CASSLIKRERDYNEQFF

d_call: NA
j_call: TRBJ1-2
v_call: TRBV3-1
cdr3_length: 15
clone_size: NA
cdr3_nt: TGTGCCAGCAGCCAAGTAGAAACGGGGTCATATGGCTACACCTTC
cdr3_aa: CASSQVETGSYGYTF

d_call: NA
j_call: TRBJ1-2
v_call: TRBV12-3/TRBV12-4
cdr3_length: 17
clone_size: few
cdr3_nt: TGTGCCAGCAGTTTAGGTCAGGGATGGCCAAGGGACTATGGCTACACCTTC
cdr3_aa: CASSLGQGWPRDYGYTF

d_call: NA
j_call: TRBJ1-2
v_call: TRBV7-2
cdr3_length: 15
clone_size: NA
cdr3_nt: TGTGCCAGCAGCGGGGGGAGGGCTTCATCCTATGGCTACACCTTC
cdr3_aa: CASSGGRASSYGYTF

d_call: NA
j_call: TRBJ2-4
v_call: TRBV4-2
cdr3_length: 15
clone_size: NA
cdr3_nt: TGTGCCAGCAGCCAAGACTTCGGGGTGAGAAACATTCAGTACTTC
cdr3_aa: CASSQDFGVRNIQYF

d_call: TRBD1
j_call: TRBJ2-1
v_call: TRBV7-9
cdr3_length: 15
clone_size: NA
cdr3_nt: TGTGCCATCACCCTGGGACAGAGCTCCTACAATGAGCAGTTCTTC
cdr3_aa: CAITLGQSSYNEQFF

d_call: NA
j_call: TRBJ2-3
v_call: TRBV7-9
cdr3_length: 17
clone_size: NA
cdr3_nt: TGTGCCAGCAGCTTAGCTTGGAGCGGATCTTTCACAGATACGCAGTATTTT
cdr3_aa: CASSLAWSGSFTDTQYF

d_call: NA
j_call: TRBJ1-1
v_call: TRBV25-1
cdr3_length: 17
clone_size: NA
cdr3_nt: TGTGCCAGCAGTGAAAGGGCAGGGAGGGGTGCGAAGACTGAAGCTTTCTTT
cdr3_aa: CASSERAGRGAKTEAFF

d_call: NA
j_call: TRBJ2-6
v_call: TRBV25-1
cdr3_length: 19
clone_size: NA
cdr3_nt: TGTGCCAGCAGTGAATCCCGCGCAGGATCGCTCTCTGGGGCCAACGTCCTGACTTTC
cdr3_aa: CASSESRAGSLSGANVLTF

d_call: TRBD1
j_call: TRBJ2-2
v_call: TRBV27
cdr3_length: 15
clone_size: NA
cdr3_nt: TGTGCCAGCAGCGAGGGACAGTGGGTCCCCGGGGAGCTGTTTTTT
cdr3_aa: CASSEGQWVPGELFF

d_call: NA
j_call: TRBJ2-1
v_call: TRBV12-3/TRBV12-4
cdr3_length: 16
clone_size: NA
cdr3_nt: TGTGCCAGCAGTTTTCAATCATCTAGAGTCTACAATGAGCAGTTCTTC
cdr3_aa: CASSFQSSRVYNEQFF

d_call: NA
j_call: TRBJ2-7
v_call: TRBV30
cdr3_length: 13
clone_size: few
cdr3_nt: TGTGCCTGGGCCACTCGGGTAAGCTACGAGCAGTACTTC
cdr3_aa: CAWATRVSYEQYF

d_call: NA
j_call: TRBJ2-1
v_call: TRBV2
cdr3_length: 13
clone_size: NA
cdr3_nt: TGTGCCAGCCACCCGGGCGACTACAATGAGCAGTTCTTC
cdr3_aa: CASHPGDYNEQFF